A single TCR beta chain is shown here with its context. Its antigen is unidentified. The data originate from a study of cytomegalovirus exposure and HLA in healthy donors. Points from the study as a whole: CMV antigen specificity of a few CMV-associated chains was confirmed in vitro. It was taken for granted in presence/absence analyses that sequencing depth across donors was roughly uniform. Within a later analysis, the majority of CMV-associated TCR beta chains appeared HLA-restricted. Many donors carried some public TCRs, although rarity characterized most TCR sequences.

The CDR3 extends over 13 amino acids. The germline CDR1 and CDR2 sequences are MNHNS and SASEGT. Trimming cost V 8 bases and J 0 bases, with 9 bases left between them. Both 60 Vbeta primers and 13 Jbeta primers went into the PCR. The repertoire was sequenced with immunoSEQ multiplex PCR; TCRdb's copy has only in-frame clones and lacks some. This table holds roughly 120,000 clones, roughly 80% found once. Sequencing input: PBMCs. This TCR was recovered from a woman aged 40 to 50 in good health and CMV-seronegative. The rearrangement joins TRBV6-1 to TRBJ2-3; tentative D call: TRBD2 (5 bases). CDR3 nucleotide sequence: TGTGCCAGCGGAAGCGGCAGCACAGATACGCAGTATTTT. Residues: CASGSGSTDTQYF.